One sample yielded the 14 T cell receptor beta chains listed below, sequenced in a study of blood T cell repertoires in COVID-19. Profiling relied on immunoSEQ multiplex PCR, and the TCRdb table lists in-frame clones only, not all of them. The repertoire holds 140,000 to 150,000 clones, with around 87% as singletons. The sequenced material came from peripheral blood. All receptors derive from a man in his fifties or sixties who had recovered from COVID-19.

The chain couples TRBV2 to TRBJ2-7; a weak D match, TRBD2 (6 bases). V was clipped by 7 bases and J by 3 bases, with 16 bases between them. Germline lookup yields CDR1 SNHLY and CDR2 FYNNEI. This CDR3 region has 14 residues. The CDR3 sequence: CASKGGSGDYEQYF. In nucleotides, the CDR3 is TGTGCCAGCAAGGGAGGATCCGGGGACTACGAGCAGTACTTC.

V usage is TRBV5-4 and J usage is TRBJ2-5, with TRBD2 identical over 12 bases. This CDR3 region has 16 residues. The germline V gene encodes CDR1 SGHNT and CDR2 YYREEE (reference sequence). V trimming: 3 bases; J trimming: 2 bases; junction bases outside the gene matches: 5. CDR3 amino acids: CASSYSLAGGQETQYF. In nucleotides, the CDR3 is TGTGCCAGCAGCTACAGCCTAGCGGGGGGGCAAGAGACCCAGTACTTC.

This clone occurred a few times. The J gene is TRBJ1-1, the V gene TRBV19, with 8 bases identical to TRBD1. From germline, CDR1 is LNHDA and CDR2 SQIVND (reference sequence). Germline trimming cut 7 bases from V and 4 bases from J; bases unmatched to any gene: 5. The CDR3 loop spans 13 amino acids. The CDR3 DNA reads as TGTGCCAGTACTTGGACAGGGACCACTGAAGCTTTCTTT. It translates to CASTWTGTTEAFF.

The chain has TRBV3-1 (or the pseudogene TRBV3-2) and TRBJ2-7; the D is unclear. The CDR3 is made up of 13 amino acids. Germline CDR1 LGHDT, CDR2 YNNKEL (reference sequence). V shed 3 bases and J shed 3 bases, with 9 bases lying between them. The CDR3 sequence: CASSQIGGYEQYF. The CDR3 DNA is TGTGCCAGCAGCCAGATCGGCGGCTACGAGCAGTACTTC.

The chain has TRBV9 and TRBJ2-3; 13 nucleotides agree with TRBD2. The CDR3 totals 16 residues. Per the germline V gene, CDR1 is SGDLS and CDR2 is YYNGEE. V lost 3 bases, J lost 3 bases, and 4 bases stayed unmatched. The CDR3 protein is CASSGLTSGGTDTQYF. CDR3 coding DNA: TGTGCCAGCAGCGGATTGACTAGCGGGGGGACAGATACGCAGTATTTT.

This chain connects TRBV19 to TRBJ2-1, with 10 bases identical to TRBD1. CDR3 length equals 15 residues. Losses at the gene ends were 6 bases for V and 4 bases for J; bases not matched to a gene: 6. The germline gives CDR1 LNHDA, CDR2 SQIVND (reference sequence). As DNA, the CDR3 is TGTGCCAGTAGATCCGGGACAGGGGTGTACAATGAGCAGTTCTTC. Residues: CASRSGTGVYNEQFF.

V and J are TRBV9 and TRBJ2-1; 8 bases map to TRBD2. V shed 0 bases, J shed 4 bases, and the junction held 3 bases outside the gene matches. Germline values: CDR1 SGDLS, CDR2 YYNGEE. The CDR3 extends over 15 amino acids. CDR3 DNA: TGTGCCAGCAGCGTAGATAGCGGGACTTACAATGAGCAGTTCTTC. Translated, it gives CASSVDSGTYNEQFF.

This sequence joins TRBV7-9 and TRBJ2-3, with unresolved D. This CDR3 contains 17 residues. Germline V gene sequence: CDR1 SEHNR, CDR2 FQNEAQ (reference sequence). The ends were cut back, 1 base at V and 3 bases at J, with 17 bases in the middle. The CDR3 nucleotides read TGTGCCAGCAGCTTAGGGTTCATCGCAGTATTAACAGATACGCAGTATTTT. This translates into CASSLGFIAVLTDTQYF.

V is TRBV12-3 or TRBV12-4 and J is TRBJ1-2; 9 nucleotides align to TRBD1. The CDR3 covers 13 residues. The trim removed 6 bases at V and 8 bases at J, leaving 7 bases unmatched. As DNA, the CDR3 is TGTGCCAGCAGGGAACAGGGGGCGCGAGGCTACACCTTC. Protein: CASREQGARGYTF.

The chain combines TRBV19 with TRBJ1-6; TRBD1 agrees at 10 bases. With V trimmed by 6 bases and J by 8 bases, 7 bases remained unmatched. This CDR3 comprises 15 residues. The germline gives CDR1 LNHDA, CDR2 SQIVND (reference sequence). The CDR3 bases are TGTGCCAGTAGCACAGGGACAGGGGAGGATTCACCCCTCCACTTT. Its protein product is CASSTGTGEDSPLHF.

The rearrangement uses TRBV5-1 and TRBJ1-1; possibly TRBD1 for D (5 bases). Trimming took 7 bases from V and 5 from J, leaving 18 bases between them. Germline CDR1 SGHRS, CDR2 YFSETQ. The CDR3 runs 14 residues. The CDR3, as DNA: TGCGCCAGCTTCACCGGCCAAAAGGGGACTGAAGCTTTCTTT. This encodes CASFTGQKGTEAFF.

J is TRBJ1-5 and V is TRBV18, with unresolved D. The germline CDR1 and CDR2 sequences are KGHSH and LQKENI. This CDR3 contains 14 residues. V lost 3 bases and J 4 bases, leaving 10 bases between the germline ends. The CDR3 DNA reads as TGTGCCAGCTCACCTAGGAGGACGAATCAGCCCCAGCATTTT. The encoded protein is CASSPRRTNQPQHF.

The chain links TRBV18 to TRBJ1-3; a possible D gene is TRBD1 (5 bases). The CDR3 has 18 residues. Germline lookup yields CDR1 KGHSH and CDR2 LQKENI. V was cut by 2 bases and J by 0 bases, with 17 bases left in between. CDR3 sequence: CASSPMSATGNSGNTIYF. DNA of the CDR3: TGTGCCAGCTCACCAATGTCTGCTACAGGAAACTCTGGAAACACCATATATTTT.

This clone came up once. This chain connects TRBV6-1 to TRBJ1-5; possibly TRBD1 for D (6 bases). The CDR3 spans 15 residues. Trimming cost V 2 bases and J 2 bases, with 10 bases left between them. Germline V gene lookup returns CDR1 MNHNS and CDR2 SASEGT. This CDR3 reads CASSEQGYRNQPQHF. CDR3 sequence (DNA): TGTGCCAGCAGTGAACAGGGGTATCGCAATCAGCCCCAGCATTTT.